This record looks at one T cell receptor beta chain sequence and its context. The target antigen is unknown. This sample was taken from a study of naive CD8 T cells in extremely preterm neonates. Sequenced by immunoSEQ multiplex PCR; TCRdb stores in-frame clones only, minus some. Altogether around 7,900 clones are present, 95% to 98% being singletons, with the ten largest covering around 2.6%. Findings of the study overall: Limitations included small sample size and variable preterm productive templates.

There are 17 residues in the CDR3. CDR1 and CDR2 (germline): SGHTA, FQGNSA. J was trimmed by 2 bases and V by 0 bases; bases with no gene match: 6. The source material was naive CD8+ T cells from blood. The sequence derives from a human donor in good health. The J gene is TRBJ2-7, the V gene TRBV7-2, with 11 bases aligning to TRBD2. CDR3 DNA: TGTGCCAGCAGCTTAGCCCCGACTAGCGGGGCAACCTACGAGCAGTACGTC. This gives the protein CASSLAPTSGATYEQYV.